This T cell receptor (beta chain) was recovered during a study of T cell responses to AZD1222 COVID-19 vaccine. Study results and limitations: Just a handful of people given AZD1222 tested seropositive at baseline. There were repertoire samples only from the period after the peak T cell response. At 160-218 and 743-854, vaccine-associated CD4 TCRs were dominant, and they spanned spike. Unmutated variant regions are reportedly targeted by nearly half of spike-specific TCRs.

This clone was recorded a few times. Antigen: not known. Sequenced by immunoSEQ multiplex PCR; TCRdb stores in-frame clones only, minus some. The sample shows 60,000 to 80,000 clones, roughly 75% of them seen only once. The CDR3 contains 10 residues. CDR1 and CDR2 from the germline V gene are SGHRS and YFSETQ. V was shortened by 7 bases and J by 2 bases, with 3 bases between the two germline ends. V gene TRBV5-1 combines with J gene TRBJ2-5; D gene uncertain. Sequences were derived from peripheral blood, sampled 28 days after the second AZD1222 dose. The sequence came from an adult who received the AZD1222 COVID-19 vaccine. CDR3 in amino acids: CASPQETQYF. In nucleotides, the CDR3 is TGCGCCAGCCCTCAAGAGACCCAGTACTTC.